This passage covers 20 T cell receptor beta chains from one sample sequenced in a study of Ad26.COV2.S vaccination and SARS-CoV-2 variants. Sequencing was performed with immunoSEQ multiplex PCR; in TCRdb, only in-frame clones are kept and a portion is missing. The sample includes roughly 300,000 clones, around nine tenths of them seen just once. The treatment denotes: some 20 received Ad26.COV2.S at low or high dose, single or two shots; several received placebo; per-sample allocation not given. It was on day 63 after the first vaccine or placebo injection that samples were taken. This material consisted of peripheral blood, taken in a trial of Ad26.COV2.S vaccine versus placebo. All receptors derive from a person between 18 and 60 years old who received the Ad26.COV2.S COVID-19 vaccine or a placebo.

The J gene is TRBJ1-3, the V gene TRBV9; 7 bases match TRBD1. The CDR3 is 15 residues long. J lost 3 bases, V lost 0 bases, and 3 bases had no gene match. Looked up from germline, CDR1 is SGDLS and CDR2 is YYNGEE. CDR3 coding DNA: TGTGCCAGCAGCGTAGGCAGGGGGTATGGAAACACCATATATTTT. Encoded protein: CASSVGRGYGNTIYF.

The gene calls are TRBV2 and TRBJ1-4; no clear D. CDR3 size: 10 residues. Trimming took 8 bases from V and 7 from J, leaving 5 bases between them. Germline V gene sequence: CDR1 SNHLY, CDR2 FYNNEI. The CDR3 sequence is CASLREKLFF. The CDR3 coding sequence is TGTGCCAGCTTACGTGAAAAACTGTTTTTT.

CDR3 sequence (DNA): TGTGCCAGCACCGGGGTTTGGACAGATACGCAGTATTTT. Protein: CASTGVWTDTQYF. V usage is TRBV6-5 and J usage is TRBJ2-3; D may be TRBD2 (5 bases). The CDR3 spans 13 residues. Trimming removed 7 bases from V and 3 bases from J, with 11 bases in between. Germline CDR1 reads MNHEY; CDR2 reads SVGAGI.

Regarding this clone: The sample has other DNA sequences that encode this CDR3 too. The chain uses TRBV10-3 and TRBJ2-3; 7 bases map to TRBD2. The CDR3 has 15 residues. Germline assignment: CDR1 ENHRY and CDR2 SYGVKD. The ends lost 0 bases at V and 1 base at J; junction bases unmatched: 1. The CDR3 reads CAISESAGGTDTQYF. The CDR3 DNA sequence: TGTGCCATCAGTGAGTCGGCGGGAGGCACAGATACGCAGTATTTT.

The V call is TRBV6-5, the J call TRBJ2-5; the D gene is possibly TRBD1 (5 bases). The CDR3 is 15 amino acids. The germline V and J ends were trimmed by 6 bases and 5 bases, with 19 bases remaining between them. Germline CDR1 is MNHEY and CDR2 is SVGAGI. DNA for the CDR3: TGTGCCAGCAGCCACCTGTCTGGGGCGGATGAGACCCAGTACTTC. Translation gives CASSHLSGADETQYF.

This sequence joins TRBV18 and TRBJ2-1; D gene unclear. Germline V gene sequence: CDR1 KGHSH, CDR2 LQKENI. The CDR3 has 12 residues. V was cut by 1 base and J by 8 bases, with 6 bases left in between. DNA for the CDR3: TGTGCCAGCTCACCACAGGGATATGAGCAGTTCTTC. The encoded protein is CASSPQGYEQFF.

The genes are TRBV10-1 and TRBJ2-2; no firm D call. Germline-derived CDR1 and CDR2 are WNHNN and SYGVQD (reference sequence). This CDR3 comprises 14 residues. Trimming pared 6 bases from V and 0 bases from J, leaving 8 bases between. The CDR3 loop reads CASSDNSNTGELFF. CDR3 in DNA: TGCGCCAGCAGCGACAACTCGAACACCGGGGAGCTGTTTTTT.

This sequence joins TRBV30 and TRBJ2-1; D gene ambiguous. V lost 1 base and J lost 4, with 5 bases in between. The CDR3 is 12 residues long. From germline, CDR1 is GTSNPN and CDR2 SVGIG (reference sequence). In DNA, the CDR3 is TGTGCCTGGAGTGAACCTTACAATGAGCAGTTCTTC. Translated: CAWSEPYNEQFF.

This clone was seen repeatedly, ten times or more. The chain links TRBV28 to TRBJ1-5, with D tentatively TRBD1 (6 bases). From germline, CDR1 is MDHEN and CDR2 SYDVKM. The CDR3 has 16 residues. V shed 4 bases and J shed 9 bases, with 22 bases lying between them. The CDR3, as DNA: TGTGCCAGCAGTTACCGGGACATCGGCCTAATGGTGCCCCAGCATTTT. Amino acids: CASSYRDIGLMVPQHF.

In DNA form, the CDR3 reads TGCGCCAGCAGGAGGGTACTAGCGGGAGTTAACTACAATGAGCAGTTCTTC. Amino acids: CASRRVLAGVNYNEQFF. The gene calls are TRBV4-1 and TRBJ2-1; 11 nucleotides agree with TRBD2. V was clipped by 6 bases and J by 3 bases; unmatched bases: 10. Per germline, CDR1 MGHRA and CDR2 YSYEKL. The CDR3 has 17 amino acids.

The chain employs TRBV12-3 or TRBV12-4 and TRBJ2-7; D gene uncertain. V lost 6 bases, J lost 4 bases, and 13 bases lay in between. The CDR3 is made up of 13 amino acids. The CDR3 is CASSLSRSYEQYF. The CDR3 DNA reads TGTGCCAGCAGCCTTTCGAGGTCGTACGAGCAGTACTTC.

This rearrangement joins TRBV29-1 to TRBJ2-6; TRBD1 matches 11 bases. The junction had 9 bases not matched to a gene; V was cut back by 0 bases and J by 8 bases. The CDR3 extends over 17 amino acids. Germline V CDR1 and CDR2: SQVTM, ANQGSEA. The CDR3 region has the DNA TGCAGCGTTGAAGAGGGACAGGGGGTTCGGGGATCCAACGTCCTGACTTTC. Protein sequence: CSVEEGQGVRGSNVLTF.

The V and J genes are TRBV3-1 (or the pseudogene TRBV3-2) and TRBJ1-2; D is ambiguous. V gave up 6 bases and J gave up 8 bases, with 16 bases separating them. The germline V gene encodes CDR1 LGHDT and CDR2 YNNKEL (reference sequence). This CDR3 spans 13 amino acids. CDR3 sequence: CASRKVCSGGYTF. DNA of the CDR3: TGTGCCAGCAGGAAGGTGTGCTCGGGCGGCTACACCTTC.

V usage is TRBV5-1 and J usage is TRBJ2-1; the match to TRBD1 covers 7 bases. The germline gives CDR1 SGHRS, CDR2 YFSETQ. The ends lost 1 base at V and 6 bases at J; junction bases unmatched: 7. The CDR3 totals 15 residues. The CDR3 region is CASSLWGTEGNEQFF. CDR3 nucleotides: TGCGCCAGCAGCTTGTGGGGGACAGAGGGCAATGAGCAGTTCTTC. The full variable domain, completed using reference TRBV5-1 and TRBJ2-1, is KAGVTQTPRYLIKTRGQQVTLSCSPISGHRSVSWYQQTPGQGLQFLFEYFSETQRNKGNFPGRFSGRQFSNSRSEMNVSTLELGDSALYLCASSLWGTEGNEQFFGPGTRLTVL.

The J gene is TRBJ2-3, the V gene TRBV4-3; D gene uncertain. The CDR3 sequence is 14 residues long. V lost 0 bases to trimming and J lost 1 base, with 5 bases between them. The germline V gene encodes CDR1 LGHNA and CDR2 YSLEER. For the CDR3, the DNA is TGCGCCAGCAGCCAAGAAACACGCACAGATACGCAGTATTTT. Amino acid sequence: CASSQETRTDTQYF.

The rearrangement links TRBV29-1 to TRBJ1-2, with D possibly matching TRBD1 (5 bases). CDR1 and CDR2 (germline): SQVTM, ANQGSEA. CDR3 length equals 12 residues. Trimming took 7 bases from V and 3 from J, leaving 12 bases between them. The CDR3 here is CSGGEKDYGYTF. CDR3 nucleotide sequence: TGCAGCGGAGGGGAGAAGGACTATGGCTACACCTTC.

CDR3 sequence (DNA): TGTGCCAGCAGCCTAGGGACTAGCGGGAGGGATGAGCAGTTCTTC. Encoded protein: CASSLGTSGRDEQFF. This chain joins TRBV7-9 and TRBJ2-1, with TRBD2 identical over 16 bases. This CDR3 is 15 amino acids long. The germline gives CDR1 SEHNR, CDR2 FQNEAQ (reference sequence). With 5 bases clipped from V and 8 bases from J, the junction kept 3 bases outside the gene matches.

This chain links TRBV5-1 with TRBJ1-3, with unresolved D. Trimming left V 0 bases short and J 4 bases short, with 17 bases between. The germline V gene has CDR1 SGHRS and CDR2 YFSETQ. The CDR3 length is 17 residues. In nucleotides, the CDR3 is TGCGCCAGCAGCTTGGACGGGTTCTCAAGGTCCGGAAACACCATATATTTT. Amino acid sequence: CASSLDGFSRSGNTIYF.

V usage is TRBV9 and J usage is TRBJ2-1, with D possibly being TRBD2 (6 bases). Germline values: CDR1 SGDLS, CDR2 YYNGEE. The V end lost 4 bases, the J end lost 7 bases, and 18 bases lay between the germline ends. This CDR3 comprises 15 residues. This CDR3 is CASSPWVLLANEQFF. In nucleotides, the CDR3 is TGTGCCAGCAGCCCTTGGGTTCTCCTAGCGAATGAGCAGTTCTTC.

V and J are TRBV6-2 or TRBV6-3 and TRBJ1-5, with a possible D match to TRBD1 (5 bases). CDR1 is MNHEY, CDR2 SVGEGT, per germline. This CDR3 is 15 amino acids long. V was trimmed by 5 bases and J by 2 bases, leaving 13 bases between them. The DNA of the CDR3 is TGTGCCAGCAGTCGTCAGGGCGGGGGCAATCAGCCCCAGCATTTT. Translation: CASSRQGGGNQPQHF.